Listed here are 8 T cell receptor beta chains from one sample, sequenced in a study of T cell repertoires in cytomegalovirus infection. From the reads, TCRdb called clonotypes with MiXCR, one entry per CDR3 protein. Among around 530,000 distinct CDR3 sequences listed, more than 20% were seen once. Sequencing was done on a sample of PBMCs. Receptor source: a human donor in good health (CMV status not recorded). Some clones in this sample may be carry-over from other donors' samples.

This clonotype was found once. The CDR3 DNA follows: TGTGCCTGGAGTATTCTGGGGGGAATCTTGAATGAGCAGTTCTTC. It specifies CAWSILGGILNEQFF. This chain links TRBV30 with TRBJ2-1; a weak D match, TRBD2 (6 bases). Germline V CDR1 and CDR2: GTSNPN, SVGIG (reference sequence). Trimming stripped 2 bases from V and 7 bases from J, with 18 bases between. This CDR3 is built from 15 residues.

Many counts were recorded for this clonotype. This chain uses TRBV5-8 with TRBJ2-7, with 8 bases fitting TRBD1. The CDR3 is 14 residues long. J gave up 4 bases and V 2 bases, and 5 bases lay outside the gene matches. Per the germline V gene, CDR1 is SGHTS and CDR2 is YDEGEE. The CDR3 region has the DNA TGTGCCAGCAGCTTAGACAGGGGACCTTACGAGCAGTACGTC. It translates to CASSLDRGPYEQYV.

The J gene is TRBJ2-3, the V gene TRBV6-1; 9 bases line up with TRBD1. This CDR3 comprises 15 residues. CDR1 and CDR2 from the germline V gene are MNHNS and SASEGT. With 5 bases clipped from V and 2 bases from J, the junction kept 5 bases outside the gene matches. CDR3: CASSSGDRATDTQYF. The DNA of the CDR3 is TGTGCCAGCAGTTCAGGGGACAGGGCCACAGATACGCAGTATTTT.

V is TRBV27 and J is TRBJ1-4; D might be TRBD1 (5 bases). V lost 3 bases, J lost 8 bases, and 22 bases lay in between. The CDR3 runs to 17 residues. The germline gives CDR1 MNHEY, CDR2 SMNVEV (reference sequence). In DNA, the CDR3 is TGTGCCAGCAGTTTTTCGATACGGGGACCTTCGGAAGAAAAACTGTTTTTT. Its protein is CASSFSIRGPSEEKLFF.

The V and J genes are TRBV24-1 and TRBJ1-1; maybe TRBD1 (5 bases). V lost 11 bases and J lost 1, with 16 bases in between. Germline V gene sequence: CDR1 KGHDR, CDR2 SFDVKD. This CDR3 is built from 14 residues. CDR3 bases: TGTGCCATTCCCAGAGGGGAGAAGAACACTGAAGCTTTCTTT. Translation gives CAIPRGEKNTEAFF.

This clonotype appeared a few times. The chain links TRBV28 to TRBJ2-1, with 8 positions matching TRBD1. Trimming cost V 6 bases and J 13 bases; bases outside gene matches: 26. The CDR3 runs 18 residues. CDR1 and CDR2 (germline): MDHEN, SYDVKM. CDR3 sequence: CASSSAQAGTGREKEQFF. The CDR3 DNA reads as TGTGCCAGCAGCTCAGCGCAAGCCGGGACAGGCAGGGAAAAAGAACAGTTCTTC.

Only a few counts were recorded for this clonotype. This chain links TRBV20-1 with TRBJ2-1; D remains ambiguous. Per germline, CDR1 DFQATT and CDR2 SNEGSKA (reference sequence). The CDR3 totals 13 residues. Trimming took 7 bases from V and 2 from J, leaving 12 bases between them. CDR3 DNA: TGCAGTGGAGGTGGAAGCGCCTACAATGAGCAGTTCTTC. Amino acid sequence: CSGGGSAYNEQFF.

The chain employs TRBV7-3 and TRBJ2-1; D ambiguous. CDR3 length: 13 residues. Germline CDR1 and CDR2: SGHTA and FQGTGA. V was pared by 5 bases and J by 9 bases, with 14 bases between. The CDR3 DNA reads as TGTGCCAGCAGCCCTGATCGTTATCGTGAGCAGTTCTTC. Translating it yields CASSPDRYREQFF.